The following is a T cell receptor beta chain sequence with its context. What it binds is unknown. This sample is part of a study of T cell responses to AZD1222 COVID-19 vaccine. Overall study context: Recipients boosted at about 4 weeks or about 12 weeks are pooled.

General study points: Just a handful of AZD1222 recipients were seropositive at baseline. Scientists sampled the repertoires only once the peak T cell response had passed. Close to half of all spike-specific TCRs reportedly target regions of the variants that are unmutated.

Assay used: immunoSEQ multiplex PCR; TCRdb lists only in-frame clones, some missing. Of approximately 160,000 clones in the sample, around 93% are singletons; the top ten hold around 4%. The sequence came from an adult in good health. This specimen was peripheral blood, taken on day 0 of AZD1222 vaccination.

The CDR3 coding sequence is TGTGCCAGCAGCCAAGAATCGCGTCTCACCGGGGAGCTGTTTTTT. Amino acid sequence: CASSQESRLTGELFF. V usage is TRBV14 and J usage is TRBJ2-2; D is undetermined. Germline V gene lookup returns CDR1 SGHDN and CDR2 FVKESK. V was clipped by 0 bases and J by 4 bases, with 9 bases between them. This CDR3 region has 15 residues.